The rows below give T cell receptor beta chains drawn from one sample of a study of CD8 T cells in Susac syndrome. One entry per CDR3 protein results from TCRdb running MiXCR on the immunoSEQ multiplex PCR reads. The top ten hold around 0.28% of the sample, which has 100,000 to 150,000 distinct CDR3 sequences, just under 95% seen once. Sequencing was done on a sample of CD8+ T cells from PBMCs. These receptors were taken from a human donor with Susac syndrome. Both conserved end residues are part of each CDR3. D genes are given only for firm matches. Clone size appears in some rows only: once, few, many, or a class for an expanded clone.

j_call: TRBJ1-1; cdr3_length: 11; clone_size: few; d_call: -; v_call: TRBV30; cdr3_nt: TGTGCCTGGAGTGTCCTTTCTGAAGCTTTCTTT; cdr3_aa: CAWSVLSEAFF
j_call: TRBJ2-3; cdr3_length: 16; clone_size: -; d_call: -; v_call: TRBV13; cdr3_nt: TGTGCCAGCAGCACCACGGAATACAGGGCCGAAGATACGCAGTATTTT; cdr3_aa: CASSTTEYRAEDTQYF
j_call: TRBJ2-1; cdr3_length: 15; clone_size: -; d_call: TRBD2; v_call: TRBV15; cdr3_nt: TGTGCCACCAGCAGAGTAAGCGGGGAATACAATGAGCAGTTCTTC; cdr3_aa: CATSRVSGEYNEQFF
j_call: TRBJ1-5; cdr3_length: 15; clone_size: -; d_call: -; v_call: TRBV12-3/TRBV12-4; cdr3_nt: TGTGCCAGCAGTTTAAGTTTTCGGGGAAATCAGCCCCAGCATTTT; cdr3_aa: CASSLSFRGNQPQHF
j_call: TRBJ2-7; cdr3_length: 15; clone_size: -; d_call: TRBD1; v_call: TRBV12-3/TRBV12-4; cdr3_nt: TGTGCCAGCAGTTCCCTCGGGACAGGGGCCTACGAGCAGTACTTC; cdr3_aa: CASSSLGTGAYEQYF
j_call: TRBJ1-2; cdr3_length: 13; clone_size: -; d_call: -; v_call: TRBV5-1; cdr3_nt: TGCGCCAGCAGCTTGAAAGAGAACTATGGCTACACCTTC; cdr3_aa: CASSLKENYGYTF
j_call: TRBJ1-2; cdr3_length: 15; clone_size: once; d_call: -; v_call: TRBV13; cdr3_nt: TGTGCCAGCAGCTTAGGCCATTCGGGATTTGATGGCTACACCTTC; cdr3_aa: CASSLGHSGFDGYTF
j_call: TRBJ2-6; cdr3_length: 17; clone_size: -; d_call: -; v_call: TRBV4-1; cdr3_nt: TGCGCCAGCAGCCAAGATCCACAGGGCTCTGGGGCCAACGTCCTGACTTTC; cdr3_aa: CASSQDPQGSGANVLTF
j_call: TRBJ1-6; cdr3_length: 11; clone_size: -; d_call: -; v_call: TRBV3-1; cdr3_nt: TGTGCCAGCCCCATAAATTCACCCCTCCACTTT; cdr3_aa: CASPINSPLHF
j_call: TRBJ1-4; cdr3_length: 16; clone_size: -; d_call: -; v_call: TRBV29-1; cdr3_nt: TGCAGCGTTGAAGAGGACCCAGGGGCGACTAATGAAAAACTGTTTTTT; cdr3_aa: CSVEEDPGATNEKLFF
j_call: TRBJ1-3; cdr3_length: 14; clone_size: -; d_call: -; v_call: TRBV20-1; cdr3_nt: TGCAGTGCCAGTGCCTCGGGGTCTGGAAACACCATATATTTT; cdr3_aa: CSASASGSGNTIYF
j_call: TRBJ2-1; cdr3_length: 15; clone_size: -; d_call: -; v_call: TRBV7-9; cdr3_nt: TGTGCCAGCAGCTTAGCCCACAGGGAGGACCATGAGCAGTTCTTC; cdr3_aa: CASSLAHREDHEQFF
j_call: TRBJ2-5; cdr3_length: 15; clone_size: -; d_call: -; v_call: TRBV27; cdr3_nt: TGTGCCAGCAGTCCCTCGGGACTGGCGGGGGAGACCCAGTACTTC; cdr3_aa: CASSPSGLAGETQYF
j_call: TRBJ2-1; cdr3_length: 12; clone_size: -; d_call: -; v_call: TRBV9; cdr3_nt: TGTGCCAGCAGCGTAGGCTACCCACCGCTGTTCTTC; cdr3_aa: CASSVGYPPLFF
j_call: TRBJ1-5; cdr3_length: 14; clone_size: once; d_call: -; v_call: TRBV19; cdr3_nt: TGTGCCAGTAGTACGGGGACGGGCAATCAGCCCCAGCATTTT; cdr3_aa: CASSTGTGNQPQHF
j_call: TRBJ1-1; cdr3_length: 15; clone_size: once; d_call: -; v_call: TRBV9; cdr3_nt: TGTGCCAGCAGCGACGCAGGGCGGTTGAACACTGAAGCTTTCTTT; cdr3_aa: CASSDAGRLNTEAFF
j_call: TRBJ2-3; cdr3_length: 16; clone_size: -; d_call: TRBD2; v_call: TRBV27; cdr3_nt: TGTGCCAGCAGTTTAGCTTTAGCGGGAGGCACAGATACGCAGTATTTT; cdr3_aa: CASSLALAGGTDTQYF
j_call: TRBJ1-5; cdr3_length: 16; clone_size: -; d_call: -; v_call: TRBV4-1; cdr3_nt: TGCGCCAGCAGCCAAGAGGAGGGGATGGGCAATCAGCCCCAGCATTTT; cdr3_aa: CASSQEEGMGNQPQHF
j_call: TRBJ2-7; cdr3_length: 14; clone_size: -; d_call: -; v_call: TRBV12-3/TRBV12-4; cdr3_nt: TGTGCCAGCAGTTTATCGGGGGCATCCTACGAGCAGTACTTC; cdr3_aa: CASSLSGASYEQYF
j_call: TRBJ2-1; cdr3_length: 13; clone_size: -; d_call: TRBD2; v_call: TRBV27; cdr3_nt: TGTGCCAGCAGTTTCGAGCGGGGGTATGAGCAGTTCTTC; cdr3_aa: CASSFERGYEQFF
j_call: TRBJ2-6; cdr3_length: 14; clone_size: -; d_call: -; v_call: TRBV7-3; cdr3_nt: TGTGCCAGCAGCGAGTCTGGTGGGGCCAACGTCCTGACTTTC; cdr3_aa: CASSESGGANVLTF
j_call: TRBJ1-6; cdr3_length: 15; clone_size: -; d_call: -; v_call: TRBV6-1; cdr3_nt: TGTGCCAGCAGTGAAAGTGGGCTTTATAATTCACCCCTCCACTTT; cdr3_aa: CASSESGLYNSPLHF
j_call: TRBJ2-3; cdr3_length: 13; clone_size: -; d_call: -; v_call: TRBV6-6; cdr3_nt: TGTGCCAGCAGCCTCCTCAAGACAGATACGCAGTATTTT; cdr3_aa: CASSLLKTDTQYF
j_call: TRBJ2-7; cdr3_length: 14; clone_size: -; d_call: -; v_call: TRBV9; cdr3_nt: TGTGCCAGCAGCGTAGGGCACCGCTCCTACGAGCAGTACTTC; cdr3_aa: CASSVGHRSYEQYF